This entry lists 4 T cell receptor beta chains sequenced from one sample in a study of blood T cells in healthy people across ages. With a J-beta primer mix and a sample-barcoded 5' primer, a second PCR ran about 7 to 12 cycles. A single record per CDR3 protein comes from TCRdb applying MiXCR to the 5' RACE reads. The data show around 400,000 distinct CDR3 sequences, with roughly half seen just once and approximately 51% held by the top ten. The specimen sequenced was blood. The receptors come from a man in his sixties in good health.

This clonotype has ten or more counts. CDR3 region: CASSGGSSYEQYF. Written as DNA, the CDR3 is TGCGCCAGCAGCGGCGGGTCGTCCTACGAGCAGTACTTC. The J gene is TRBJ2-7, the V gene TRBV5-1; maybe TRBD2 (5 bases). V gave up 4 bases and J gave up 1 base, with 9 bases separating them. Germline loops: CDR1 SGHRS, CDR2 YFSETQ. This CDR3 region has 13 residues.

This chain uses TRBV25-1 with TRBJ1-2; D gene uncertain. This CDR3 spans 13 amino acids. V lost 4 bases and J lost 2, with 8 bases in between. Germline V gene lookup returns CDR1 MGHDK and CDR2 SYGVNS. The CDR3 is CASSGVKNYGYTF. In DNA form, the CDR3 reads TGTGCCAGCAGTGGGGTCAAAAACTATGGCTACACCTTC.

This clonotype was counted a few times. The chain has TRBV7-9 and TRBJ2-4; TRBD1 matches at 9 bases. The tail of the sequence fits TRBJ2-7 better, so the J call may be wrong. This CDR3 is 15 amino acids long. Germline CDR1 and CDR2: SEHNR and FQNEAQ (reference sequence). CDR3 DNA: TGTGCCAGCAGCCCGAGGACAGGGGAGGATTACGAGCAGTACTTC. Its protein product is CASSPRTGEDYEQYF.

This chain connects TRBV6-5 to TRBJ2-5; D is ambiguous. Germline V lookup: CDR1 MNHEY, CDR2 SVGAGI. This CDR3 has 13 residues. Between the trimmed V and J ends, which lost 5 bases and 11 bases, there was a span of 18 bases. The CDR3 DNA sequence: TGTGCCAGCAGTGACCAACGGCAAAGCTCGCAGTACTTC. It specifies CASSDQRQSSQYF.